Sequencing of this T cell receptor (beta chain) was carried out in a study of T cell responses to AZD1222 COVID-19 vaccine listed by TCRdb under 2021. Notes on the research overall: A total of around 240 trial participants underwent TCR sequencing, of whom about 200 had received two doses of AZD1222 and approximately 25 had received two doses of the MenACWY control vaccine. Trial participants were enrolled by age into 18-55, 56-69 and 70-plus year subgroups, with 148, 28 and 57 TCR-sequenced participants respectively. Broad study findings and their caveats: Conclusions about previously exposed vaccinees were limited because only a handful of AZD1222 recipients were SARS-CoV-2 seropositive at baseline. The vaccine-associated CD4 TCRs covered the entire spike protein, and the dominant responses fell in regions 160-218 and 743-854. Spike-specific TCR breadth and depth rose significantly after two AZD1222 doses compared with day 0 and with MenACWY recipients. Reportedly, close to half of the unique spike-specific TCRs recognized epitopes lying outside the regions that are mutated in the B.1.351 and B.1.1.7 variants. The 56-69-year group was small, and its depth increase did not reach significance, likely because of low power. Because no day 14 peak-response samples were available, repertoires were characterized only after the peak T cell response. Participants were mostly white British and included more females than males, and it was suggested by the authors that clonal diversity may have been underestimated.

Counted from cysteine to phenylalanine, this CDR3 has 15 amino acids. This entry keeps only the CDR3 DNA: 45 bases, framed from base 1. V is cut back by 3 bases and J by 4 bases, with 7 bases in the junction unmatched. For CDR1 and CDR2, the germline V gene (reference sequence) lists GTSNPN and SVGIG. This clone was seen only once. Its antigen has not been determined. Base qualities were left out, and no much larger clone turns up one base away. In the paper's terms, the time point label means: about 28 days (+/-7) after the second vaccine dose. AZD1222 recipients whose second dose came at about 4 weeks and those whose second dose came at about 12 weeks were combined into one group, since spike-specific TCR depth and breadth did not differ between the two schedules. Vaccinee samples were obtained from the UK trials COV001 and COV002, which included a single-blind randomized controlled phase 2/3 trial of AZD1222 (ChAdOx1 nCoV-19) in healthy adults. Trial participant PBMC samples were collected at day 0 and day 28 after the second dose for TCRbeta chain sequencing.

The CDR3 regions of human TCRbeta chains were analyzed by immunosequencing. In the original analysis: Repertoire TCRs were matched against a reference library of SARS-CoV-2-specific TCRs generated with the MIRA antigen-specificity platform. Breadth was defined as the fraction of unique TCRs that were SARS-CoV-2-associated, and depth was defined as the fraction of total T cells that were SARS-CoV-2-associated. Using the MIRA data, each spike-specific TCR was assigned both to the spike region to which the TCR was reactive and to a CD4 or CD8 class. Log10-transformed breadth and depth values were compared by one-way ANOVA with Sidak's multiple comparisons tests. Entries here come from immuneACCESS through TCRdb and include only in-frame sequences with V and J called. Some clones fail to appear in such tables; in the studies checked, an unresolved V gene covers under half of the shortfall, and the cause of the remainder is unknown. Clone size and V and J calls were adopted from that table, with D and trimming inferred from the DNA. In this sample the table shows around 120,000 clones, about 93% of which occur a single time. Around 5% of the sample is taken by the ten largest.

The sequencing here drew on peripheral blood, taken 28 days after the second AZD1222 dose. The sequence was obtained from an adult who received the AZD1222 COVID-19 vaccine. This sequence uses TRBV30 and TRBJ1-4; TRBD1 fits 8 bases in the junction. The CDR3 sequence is CAWRPGTGINEKLFF. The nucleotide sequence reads TGTGCCTGGAGGCCCGGGACAGGTATTAATGAAAAACTGTTTTTT.